The clone carrying this T cell receptor (beta chain) came up a few times. Its antigen is unidentified. The CDR3 has 14 residues. Germline lookup yields CDR1 LNHDA and CDR2 SQIVND (reference sequence). Trimming shortened V by 10 bases and J by 2 bases, and 15 bases separated the two germline ends. The sample comes from a study of OX40 agonist ivuxolimab in advanced cancers. Across the whole study: As their treatment, patients were administered ivuxolimab, an agonistic anti-OX40 (CD134) antibody. Regarding the study as a whole: Some of the nonresponding patients also showed low levels of normalized T-cell clonal expansion.

Profiling relied on immunoSEQ multiplex PCR, and the TCRdb table lists in-frame clones only, not all of them. In the table there are tens of thousands of clones, about four fifths of which are singletons. The chain has TRBV19 and TRBJ1-5, with a weak D call TRBD1 (5 bases). The receptor comes from an adult with an advanced solid tumor such as melanoma, head and neck, liver or kidney cancer. The sequences come from CD4+ or CD8+ T cells sorted from blood, collected in a trial of the OX40 agonist ivuxolimab. The CDR3 sequence is CATQGPHGNQPQHF. In DNA, the CDR3 is TGTGCCACCCAGGGTCCACATGGCAATCAGCCCCAGCATTTT. Complete variable domain (other parts from reference TRBV19 and TRBJ1-5): DGGITQSPKYLFRKEGQNVTLSCEQNLNHDAMYWYRQDPGQGLRLIYYSQIVNDFQKGDIAEGYSVSREKKESFPLTVTSAQKNPTAFYLCATQGPHGNQPQHFGDGTRLSIL.